This passage covers 21 T cell receptor beta chains from one sample sequenced in a study of cytomegalovirus exposure and HLA in healthy donors. The PCR ran on 60 Vbeta and 13 Jbeta primers. Sequencing used immunoSEQ multiplex PCR; TCRdb keeps in-frame clones, though not all of them. The table has roughly 190,000 clones, approximately 70% seen once. The specimen was PBMCs. These receptors were taken from a woman between 25 and 40 years old in good health and CMV-seronegative.

In this sample, this clone turned up a few times. An end of the junction differs from the germline gene, which may be a read error. The genes are TRBV5-1 and TRBJ2-7; TRBD1 might be the D (5 bases). This CDR3 region has 15 residues. Germline V lookup: CDR1 SGHRS, CDR2 YFSETQ. The CDR3 coding sequence is TGCGCCAGCCGCCAATTGCAGGGCTCTGTTTACGCGCAGTACTTC. The encoded protein is CASRQLQGSVYAQYF.

The sample holds a few counts of this clone. This rearrangement joins TRBV2 to TRBJ2-7, with 7 bases fitting TRBD2. Germline CDR1 reads SNHLY; CDR2 reads FYNNEI. This CDR3 is 11 amino acids long. With 7 bases clipped from V and 7 bases from J, the junction kept 4 bases outside the gene matches. The CDR3 region has the DNA TGTGCCAGCATGGGGGGGGGAGAGCAGTACTTC. Translating gives CASMGGGEQYF.

On this clone itself: Sequence at one end of the junction differs from germline and may be a read error. The chain couples TRBV4-3 to TRBJ1-1; 7 positions match TRBD1. The CDR3 length is 16 residues. The germline CDR1 and CDR2 sequences are LGHNA and YSLEER. The CDR3 protein is CASSQGRAGGRTEASF. The CDR3 region has the DNA TGCGCCAGCAGCCAAGGGAGGGCAGGGGGTCGTACTGAAGCTTCCTTT.

This clone was counted a few times. This chain uses TRBV25-1 with TRBJ2-1; D is possibly TRBD1 (7 bases). The ends were cut back, 8 bases at V and 7 bases at J, with 21 bases in the middle. From germline, CDR1 is MGHDK and CDR2 SYGVNS. The CDR3 covers 15 residues. Written as DNA, the CDR3 is TGTGCCAGCTCTCCGGGAGACAGGGTTTCTAATGAGCAGTTCTTC. Amino acid sequence: CASSPGDRVSNEQFF.

J is TRBJ2-5 and V is TRBV28; 9 nucleotides align to TRBD2. Germline loops: CDR1 MDHEN, CDR2 SYDVKM. Trimming took 5 bases from V and 4 from J; bases not matched to a gene: 8. CDR3 length: 15 residues. The DNA of the CDR3 is TGTGCCAGCAGTCGTAGCGGGAGTGTACGAGAGACCCAGTACTTC. This translates into CASSRSGSVRETQYF.

The rearrangement links TRBV4-1 to TRBJ2-1, with 8 nucleotides matching TRBD2. Germline loops: CDR1 MGHRA, CDR2 YSYEKL. V dropped 5 bases and J dropped 0; count of bases not matched to a gene: 9. The CDR3 has 17 residues. The CDR3 DNA follows: TGCGCCAGCAGCTCCACGTTAGCGGGGAACTCCTACAATGAGCAGTTCTTC. Translated, it gives CASSSTLAGNSYNEQFF.

This sequence joins TRBV18 and TRBJ1-2, with D possibly being TRBD1 (5 bases). Per germline, CDR1 KGHSH and CDR2 LQKENI. The CDR3 spans 13 residues. The V end lost 6 bases, the J end lost 5 bases, and 13 bases lay between the germline ends. For the CDR3, the DNA is TGTGCCAGCTCTAGGGGAATGGAGTATGGCTACACCTTC. Its translation is CASSRGMEYGYTF.

The genes are TRBV28 and TRBJ1-2; TRBD1 aligns across 9 bases. J was trimmed by 2 bases and V by 6 bases; bases with no gene match: 4. This CDR3 is built from 14 residues. Germline loops: CDR1 MDHEN, CDR2 SYDVKM. This CDR3 is CASRHRGLNYGYTF. CDR3 nucleotide sequence: TGTGCCAGCAGACACAGGGGGCTGAACTATGGCTACACCTTC.

This clone was found once. The chain links TRBV5-5 to TRBJ2-7; D is uncertain. Germline assignment: CDR1 SGHKS and CDR2 YYEKEE (reference sequence). This CDR3 has 15 amino acids. With 1 base removed from V and 2 bases from J, the gap between germline ends came to 13 bases. CDR3 sequence: CASSLWAEPTYEQYF. CDR3 bases: TGTGCCAGCAGCTTGTGGGCCGAACCCACCTACGAGCAGTACTTC.

The genes are TRBV9 and TRBJ2-3; a possible D gene is TRBD2 (6 bases). The CDR3 extends over 14 amino acids. V was cut by 4 bases and J by 2 bases, with 11 bases left in between. CDR1 and CDR2 (germline): SGDLS, YYNGEE. The CDR3 DNA follows: TGTGCCAGCAGCCCGACGGGGGACACAGATACGCAGTATTTT. Translation gives CASSPTGDTDTQYF. Combining the CDR3 with reference TRBV9 and TRBJ2-3 gives the whole variable domain DSGVTQTPKHLITATGQRVTLRCSPRSGDLSVYWYQQSLDQGLQFLIQYYNGEERAKGNILERFSAQQFPDLHSELNLSSLELGDSALYFCASSPTGDTDTQYFGPGTRLTVL.

Here the CDR3 DNA reads TGTGCCAGTAGTATCTACCAGCCCACAGGGAACTATGGCTACACCTTC. This gives the protein CASSIYQPTGNYGYTF. The rearrangement links TRBV19 to TRBJ1-2; tentatively, D is TRBD1 (6 bases). With 3 bases removed from V and 2 bases from J, the gap between germline ends came to 16 bases. There are 16 residues in the CDR3. Germline assignment: CDR1 LNHDA and CDR2 SQIVND (reference sequence).

This chain connects TRBV7-8 to TRBJ1-1; possible D gene TRBD1, 5 bases. Between the trimmed V and J ends, which lost 3 bases and 5 bases, there was a span of 13 bases. CDR3 size: 14 residues. CDR1 is SGHVS, CDR2 FQNEAQ, per germline. The DNA for the CDR3 is TGTGCCAGCAGCTTTTCAGGGAGGGATACTGAAGCTTTCTTT. It translates to CASSFSGRDTEAFF. Supplemented by reference TRBV7-8 and TRBJ1-1, the full variable domain reads GAGVSQSPRYKVAKRGQDVALRCDPISGHVSLFWYQQALGQGPEFLTYFQNEAQLDKSGLPSDRFFAERPEGSVSTLKIQRTQQEDSAVYLCASSFSGRDTEAFFGQGTRLTVV.

The chain couples TRBV9 to TRBJ2-5; 7 bases agree with TRBD2. CDR1 and CDR2 (germline): SGDLS, YYNGEE. The CDR3 covers 14 residues. V lost 3 bases, J lost 5 bases, and 7 bases stayed unmatched. CDR3 nucleotides: TGTGCCAGCAGCGGGGCGGGAGTATGGGAGACCCAGTACTTC. Encoded protein: CASSGAGVWETQYF.

The table lists this clone with a count of one. The chain joins TRBV4-2 to TRBJ1-2, with D perhaps matching TRBD1 (6 bases). This CDR3 spans 13 amino acids. Trimming took off 3 bases at V and 8 bases at J, with 13 bases between the two ends. The germline CDR1 and CDR2 sequences are LGHNA and YNFKEQ. CDR3 nucleotides: TGTGCCAGCAGCCAGGGGGGGGCCCGGGGCTACACCTTC. As protein: CASSQGGARGYTF.

This clone has just one count. The chain has TRBV2 and TRBJ2-5; D is undetermined. Trimming shortened V by 7 bases and J by 5 bases, and 8 bases separated the two germline ends. The CDR3 spans 11 residues. The V gene's germline CDR1 is SNHLY and CDR2 FYNNEI. The CDR3 region has the DNA TGTGCCAGCAAGACACTGGAGACCCAGTACTTC. This gives the protein CASKTLETQYF.

V usage is TRBV30 and J usage is TRBJ2-7; a possible D gene is TRBD2 (5 bases). Per germline, CDR1 GTSNPN and CDR2 SVGIG (reference sequence). Trimming shortened V by 4 bases and J by 4 bases, and 17 bases separated the two germline ends. The CDR3 spans 14 residues. As DNA, the CDR3 is TGTGCCTGGAACCCTAGCAGGAGTGGATACGAGCAGTACTTC. Translated, it gives CAWNPSRSGYEQYF.

This sequence joins TRBV29-1 and TRBJ2-7; D gene uncertain. The CDR3 is 12 residues long. Germline V gene sequence: CDR1 SQVTM, CDR2 ANQGSEA. The V and J ends lost 0 bases and 5 bases respectively, with 8 bases between them. CDR3 region: CSVEDLLDEQYF. The DNA for the CDR3 is TGCAGCGTTGAAGATCTACTTGACGAGCAGTACTTC.

The chain uses TRBV19 and TRBJ2-3, with 7 bases aligning to TRBD2. The CDR3 totals 14 residues. The V gene's germline CDR1 is LNHDA and CDR2 SQIVND (reference sequence). Trimming took 5 bases from V and 4 from J; bases not matched to a gene: 6. The DNA for the CDR3 is TGTGCCAGTAGTGGGGAGGGGTTGCCAGATACGCAGTATTTT. Protein product: CASSGEGLPDTQYF.

The chain couples TRBV5-8 to TRBJ1-2, with 8 nucleotides matching TRBD1. The germline gives CDR1 SGHTS, CDR2 YDEGEE. The ends lost 1 base at V and 8 bases at J; junction bases unmatched: 7. The CDR3 runs 14 residues. The CDR3 protein is CASSLRQGAVGYTF. Here the CDR3 DNA reads TGTGCCAGCAGCTTGCGCCAGGGGGCGGTCGGCTACACCTTC.

This rearrangement joins TRBV6-6 to TRBJ2-5; D may be TRBD1 (6 bases). The CDR3 contains 16 residues. Germline V lookup: CDR1 MNHNY, CDR2 SVGAGI (reference sequence). Trimming took 0 bases from V and 0 from J, leaving 11 bases between them. This chain's CDR3 is CASSYSIGQNQETQYF. CDR3 DNA sequence: TGTGCCAGCAGTTACTCGATTGGACAGAACCAAGAGACCCAGTACTTC.

The chain couples TRBV11-2 to TRBJ2-7, with 8 bases matching TRBD2. Trimming cost V 3 bases and J 3 bases; bases outside gene matches: 10. Germline CDR1 is SGHAT and CDR2 is FQNNGV. The CDR3 runs to 16 residues. The CDR3 nucleotides are TGTGCCAGCAGCTTGGAGTATACTAGCGGACTCTACGAGCAGTACTTC. This sequence encodes CASSLEYTSGLYEQYF.